This TCR beta chain was identified during a study of T cell responses to AZD1222 COVID-19 vaccine. Sequencing was performed with immunoSEQ multiplex PCR; in TCRdb, only in-frame clones are kept and a portion is missing. The sample holds approximately 170,000 clones, approximately 90% seen once. Germline V gene data show CDR1 as PRHDT and CDR2 as FYEKMQ (reference sequence). This CDR3 is 14 amino acids long. Trimming left V 4 bases short and J 6 bases short, with 14 bases between. The specimen was peripheral blood, collected on day 0 of AZD1222 vaccination. The sequence was collected from an adult in good health. The gene calls are TRBV13 and TRBJ2-3; D gene unclear. CDR3 protein: CASSSGLPGDTQYF. CDR3 bases: TGTGCCAGCAGCTCTGGCCTACCTGGGGATACGCAGTATTTT.